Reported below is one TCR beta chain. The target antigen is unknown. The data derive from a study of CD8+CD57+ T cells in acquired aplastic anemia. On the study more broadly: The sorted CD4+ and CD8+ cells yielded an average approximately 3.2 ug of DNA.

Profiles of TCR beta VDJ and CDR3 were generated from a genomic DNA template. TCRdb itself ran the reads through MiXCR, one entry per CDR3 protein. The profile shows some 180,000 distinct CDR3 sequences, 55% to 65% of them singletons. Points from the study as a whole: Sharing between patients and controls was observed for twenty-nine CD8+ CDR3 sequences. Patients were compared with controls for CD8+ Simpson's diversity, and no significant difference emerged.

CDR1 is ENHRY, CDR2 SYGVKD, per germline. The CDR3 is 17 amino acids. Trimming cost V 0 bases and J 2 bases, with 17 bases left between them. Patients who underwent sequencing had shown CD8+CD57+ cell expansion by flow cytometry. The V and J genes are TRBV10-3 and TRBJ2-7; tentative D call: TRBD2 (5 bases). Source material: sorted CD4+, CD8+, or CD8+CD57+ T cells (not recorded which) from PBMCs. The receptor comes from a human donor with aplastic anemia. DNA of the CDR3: TGTGCCATCAGTGAGTCGACCGCGCGGGCCCCTACCTACGAGCAGTACTTC. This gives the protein CAISESTARAPTYEQYF.